These 14 T cell receptor beta chains share one sample of origin, sequenced in a study of T cells in Graves' hyperthyroidism and ophthalmopathy. Researchers amplified the TCR beta CDR3 regions from RNA transcripts. HTBI primers were used for first-round RT-PCR of the TCR CDR3. TCRdb called the multiplex PCR reads again in MiXCR, with one record for every CDR3 protein. The sample has about 300,000 distinct CDR3 sequences, under 30% seen once. The specimen sequenced was blood. These receptors originate from a man aged 35 to 55 with Graves' hyperthyroidism that later progressed to Graves' ophthalmopathy.

The sample holds many counts of this clonotype. V is TRBV7-2 and J is TRBJ2-7; D call uncertain. Trimming removed 5 bases at V and 7 bases at J, with 18 bases between. In germline, CDR1 is SGHTA, CDR2 FQGNSA. This CDR3 contains 14 residues. The CDR3 coding sequence is TGTGCCAGCAGCCGCAGCCGGATCTCCTTGGAGCAGTACTTC. Translation: CASSRSRISLEQYF.

This clonotype was counted at least ten times. Just one base apart from a much larger clone, this may be a read error. This chain connects TRBV6-1 to TRBJ1-2; TRBD1 might be the D (5 bases). The CDR3 loop spans 14 amino acids. Germline CDR1 is MNHNS and CDR2 is SASEGT. The CDR3 DNA reads TGTGCCAGCAGTAGAACGCCCAGGGAGGGTGGCTACGCCTTC. It codes for CASSRTPREGGYAF.

This clonotype was detected ten times or more. A read error may be the cause here, since a much bigger clone is one base away. The CDR3 spells CASSFLETNTGELFF. CDR3 bases: TGTGCCAGCAGCTTCCTTGAGACGAACACCGGGGAGCTGTTTTTT. The V and J genes are TRBV7-9 and TRBJ2-2; D is uncertain. Trimming removed 3 bases from V and 0 bases from J, with 8 bases in between. From germline, CDR1 is SEHNR and CDR2 FQNEAQ (reference sequence). The CDR3 totals 15 residues.

This clonotype was recorded many times. This rearrangement joins TRBV20-1 to TRBJ2-5, with 8 bases identical to TRBD1. Germline V lookup: CDR1 DFQATT, CDR2 SNEGSKA (reference sequence). The CDR3 is made up of 17 amino acids. Unmatched junction bases numbered 11, after V lost 0 bases and J lost 2 bases. This CDR3 reads CSARDGFGTGRQETQYF. Here the CDR3 DNA reads TGCAGTGCTAGAGATGGCTTCGGGACAGGAAGACAAGAGACCCAGTACTTC.

In this sample, this clonotype turned up once. The V and J genes are TRBV6-5 and TRBJ1-1, with TRBD1 as a possible D gene (6 bases). The CDR3 extends over 14 amino acids. The ends were cut back, 8 bases at V and 3 bases at J, with 16 bases in the middle. Germline lookup yields CDR1 MNHEY and CDR2 SVGAGI. The CDR3 DNA reads as TGTGCCAGCGGCTACAGGGTAACTGACACTGAAGCTTTCTTT. It codes for CASGYRVTDTEAFF.

The J gene is TRBJ2-7, the V gene TRBV28, with TRBD2 matching 11 bases. Germline V gene sequence: CDR1 MDHEN, CDR2 SYDVKM. The CDR3 runs 14 residues. V lost 4 bases to trimming and J lost 7 bases; unmatched junction nucleotides: 6. Here the CDR3 reads CASSSGTSGWEQYF. CDR3 DNA: TGTGCCAGCAGTTCCGGGACTAGCGGTTGGGAGCAGTACTTC.

This clonotype was recorded at least ten times. CDR3 sequence reads: CASSLASEAFF. The CDR3 DNA reads as TGTGCCAGCAGCTTAGCCTCTGAAGCTTTCTTT. The V gene is TRBV7-9, the J gene TRBJ1-1; D unclear. The CDR3 is 11 amino acids. V lost 0 bases to trimming and J lost 6 bases, with 2 bases between them. The V gene's germline CDR1 is SEHNR and CDR2 FQNEAQ (reference sequence). The whole variable domain, remainder taken from reference TRBV7-9 and TRBJ1-1, is DTGVSQNPRHKITKRGQNVTFRCDPISEHNRLYWYRQTLGQGPEFLTYFQNEAQLEKSRLLSDRFSAERPKGSFSTLEIQRTEQGDSAMYLCASSLASEAFFGQGTRLTVV.

This clonotype came up many times. The chain employs TRBV24-1 and TRBJ1-2, with a tentative D call TRBD1 (5 bases). This CDR3 contains 15 residues. The germline V gene has CDR1 KGHDR and CDR2 SFDVKD. V was cut by 2 bases and J by 8 bases, with 17 bases left in between. The CDR3 sequence is CATSDSTAVRQGYTF. In DNA form, the CDR3 reads TGTGCCACCAGTGATTCGACAGCGGTGCGGCAGGGCTACACCTTC.

This clonotype came up many times. The J gene is TRBJ2-7, the V gene TRBV5-1; 9 bases agree with TRBD2. The CDR3 spans 15 residues. Germline-derived CDR1 and CDR2 are SGHRS and YFSETQ. The J segment lost 3 bases and the V segment lost 1 base, leaving 5 bases of the junction unmatched. CDR3 region: CASSLNAGGLYEQYF. Written as DNA, the CDR3 is TGCGCCAGCAGCTTGAACGCGGGAGGGCTCTACGAGCAGTACTTC.

This clonotype was seen many times. The chain links TRBV5-1 to TRBJ2-7; D possibly corresponds to TRBD2 (5 bases). CDR3 length: 14 amino acids. Germline CDR1 reads SGHRS; CDR2 reads YFSETQ. The germline V and J ends were trimmed by 4 bases and 5 bases, with 16 bases remaining between them. CDR3 protein: CASSPFGDPDEQYF. Written as DNA, the CDR3 is TGCGCCAGCAGCCCCTTCGGGGATCCGGACGAGCAGTACTTC.

This clonotype occurred many times. This chain links TRBV6-9 with TRBJ2-7; D not certain. This CDR3 spans 10 amino acids. Trimming removed 4 bases from V and 7 bases from J, with 5 bases in between. Germline V gene sequence: CDR1 MNHGY, CDR2 SVAAGI. The CDR3 region has the DNA TGTGCCAGCAGTTCGGGTGAGCAGTACTTC. Its translation is CASSSGEQYF.

The chain couples TRBV20-1 to TRBJ1-5; D remains unclear. The CDR3 runs to 15 residues. V was clipped by 6 bases and J by 4 bases, with 19 bases between them. Germline V gene data show CDR1 as DFQATT and CDR2 as SNEGSKA (reference sequence). The CDR3 here is CSAPQVGAVNQPQHF. In DNA, the CDR3 is TGCAGTGCCCCCCAGGTGGGCGCGGTAAATCAGCCCCAGCATTTT.

The chain joins TRBV6-2 or TRBV6-3 to TRBJ2-5; D not certain. V was cut by 6 bases and J by 3 bases, with 17 bases left in between. Germline V CDR1 and CDR2: MNHEY, SVGEGT. The CDR3 covers 15 residues. This chain's CDR3 is CASSQKTSVKETQYF. DNA of the CDR3: TGTGCCAGCAGCCAAAAAACTTCCGTAAAAGAGACCCAGTACTTC.

This clonotype has at least ten counts. This chain uses TRBV7-8 with TRBJ2-7; D unclear. The CDR3 spans 14 residues. Per germline, CDR1 SGHVS and CDR2 FQNEAQ. The V and J ends lost 5 bases and 1 base respectively, with 12 bases between them. The CDR3 DNA reads TGTGCCAGCAGCCAATCGGTGGATTCCTACGAGCAGTACTTC. It codes for CASSQSVDSYEQYF.